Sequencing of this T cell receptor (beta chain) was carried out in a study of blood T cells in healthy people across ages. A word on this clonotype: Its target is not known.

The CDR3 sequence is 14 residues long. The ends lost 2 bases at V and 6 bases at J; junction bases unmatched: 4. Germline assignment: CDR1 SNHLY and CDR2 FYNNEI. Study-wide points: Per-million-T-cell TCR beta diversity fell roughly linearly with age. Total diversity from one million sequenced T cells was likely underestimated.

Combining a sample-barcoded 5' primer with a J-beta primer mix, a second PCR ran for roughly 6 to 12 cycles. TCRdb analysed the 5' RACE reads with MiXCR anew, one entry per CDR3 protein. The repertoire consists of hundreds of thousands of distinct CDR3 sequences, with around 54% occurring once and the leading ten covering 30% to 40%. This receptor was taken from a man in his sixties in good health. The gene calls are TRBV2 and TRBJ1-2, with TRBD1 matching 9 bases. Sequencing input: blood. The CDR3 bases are TGTGCCAGCAGTGAATCACAGGGGGCGGATGGCTACACCTTC. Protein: CASSESQGADGYTF. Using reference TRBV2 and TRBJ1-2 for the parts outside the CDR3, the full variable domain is EPEVTQTPSHQVTQMGQEVILRCVPISNHLYFYWYRQILGQKVEFLVSFYNNEISEKSEIFDDQFSVERPDGSNFTLKIRSTKLEDSAMYFCASSESQGADGYTFGSGTRLTVV.